Below are 32 T cell receptor beta chains sequenced from a single sample in a study of blood T cell repertoires in COVID-19 (dated by TCRdb to 2018 to 2020). Library method: the immunoSEQ multiplex PCR assay. In TCRdb, the immuneACCESS table is reduced to in-frame sequences with V and J assigned. These tables do not hold every clone; where another copy was compared, an unresolved V gene accounts for under half, and the others remain unexplained. Within this sample are approximately 280,000 clones, with about 89% of them counted one time only. The ten largest clones represent roughly 5% of the sample. The sequencing input was peripheral blood. These receptors came from a middle-aged man with acute or convalescent COVID-19.

The chain employs TRBV6-1 and TRBJ1-2; D is uncertain. Germline CDR1 MNHNS, CDR2 SASEGT. With 3 bases removed from V and 5 bases from J, the gap between germline ends came to 7 bases. This CDR3 spans 12 amino acids. This chain's CDR3 is CASSDGGYGYTF. The DNA for the CDR3 is TGTGCCAGCAGTGATGGAGGTTATGGCTACACCTTC.

V gene TRBV6-5 combines with J gene TRBJ2-3; perhaps TRBD2 as D (5 bases). This CDR3 spans 15 amino acids. The V gene lost 6 bases and the J gene lost 2 bases, with 15 bases spanning the gap. Germline V gene lookup returns CDR1 MNHEY and CDR2 SVGAGI. The CDR3: CASSLGREPTDTQYF. CDR3 DNA: TGTGCCAGCAGCCTTGGTAGGGAGCCCACAGATACGCAGTATTTT.

This rearrangement joins TRBV9 to TRBJ2-1, with D uncertain. Trimming stripped 0 bases from V and 4 bases from J, with 11 bases between. Germline V gene sequence: CDR1 SGDLS, CDR2 YYNGEE. This CDR3 has 15 amino acids. CDR3 region: CASSVGVGAYNEQFF. CDR3 nucleotides: TGTGCCAGCAGCGTAGGGGTCGGAGCATACAATGAGCAGTTCTTC.

The table lists this clone with a count of one. J is TRBJ2-3 and V is TRBV6-5; D possibly corresponds to TRBD1 (6 bases). The CDR3 spans 13 residues. Germline V gives CDR1 MNHEY, CDR2 SVGAGI. V lost 0 bases and J 7 bases, leaving 8 bases between the germline ends. CDR3 in amino acids: CASSYSRGNTQYF. The CDR3 DNA follows: TGTGCCAGCAGTTACTCCAGGGGAAATACGCAGTATTTT.

V gene TRBV2 combines with J gene TRBJ2-6; 11 bases agree with TRBD2. Looked up from germline, CDR1 is SNHLY and CDR2 is FYNNEI. V trimming: 5 bases; J trimming: 0 bases; junction bases outside the gene matches: 9. The CDR3 covers 19 residues. CDR3 DNA: TGTGCCAGCAGTAGAGTCCGACTAGCGGGGAGCTCTGGGGCCAACGTCCTGACTTTC. This gives the protein CASSRVRLAGSSGANVLTF.

This chain joins TRBV2 and TRBJ2-5; D not resolved. The germline V gene has CDR1 SNHLY and CDR2 FYNNEI. V lost 4 bases and J 2 bases, leaving 8 bases between the germline ends. The CDR3 has 13 residues. CDR3 in amino acids: CASSVPFQETQYF. The CDR3 DNA reads TGTGCCAGCAGTGTCCCCTTTCAAGAGACCCAGTACTTC.

The chain uses TRBV5-1 and TRBJ1-1; D gene unclear. The CDR3 has 16 amino acids. The V end lost 0 bases, the J end lost 4 bases, and 16 bases lay between the germline ends. Germline V CDR1 and CDR2: SGHRS, YFSETQ. CDR3: CASSLAMGGGGTEAFF. CDR3 in DNA: TGCGCCAGCAGCTTGGCCATGGGAGGTGGTGGCACTGAAGCTTTCTTT.

This chain connects TRBV5-5 to TRBJ2-7; D possibly corresponds to TRBD1 (6 bases). Trimming removed 7 bases at V and 0 bases at J, with 14 bases between. Per germline, CDR1 SGHKS and CDR2 YYEKEE (reference sequence). The CDR3 runs to 14 residues. CDR3 loop: CASEDSLLSYEQYF. CDR3 bases: TGTGCCAGCGAGGACAGCCTTCTCTCCTACGAGCAGTACTTC.

V is TRBV7-9 and J is TRBJ1-2; unclear D gene. The germline CDR1 and CDR2 sequences are SEHNR and FQNEAQ (reference sequence). Trimming stripped 9 bases from V and 3 bases from J, with 11 bases between. This CDR3 has 12 amino acids. Here the CDR3 DNA reads TGTGCCAGTTCGTTTTCGGACTATGGCTACACCTTC. Protein: CASSFSDYGYTF.

The chain is built from TRBV19 and TRBJ1-1; tentative D call: TRBD1 (5 bases). V was clipped by 6 bases and J by 4 bases, with 15 bases between them. Germline V gene sequence: CDR1 LNHDA, CDR2 SQIVND (reference sequence). This CDR3 has 14 residues. The CDR3 is CASSNPPGGTEAFF. CDR3 bases: TGTGCCAGTAGCAACCCCCCGGGGGGCACTGAAGCTTTCTTT.

This chain joins TRBV5-1 and TRBJ2-1, with 9 bases fitting TRBD1. The CDR3 has 16 amino acids. Unmatched junction bases numbered 9, after V lost 0 bases and J lost 8 bases. Germline V gene lookup returns CDR1 SGHRS and CDR2 YFSETQ. In DNA, the CDR3 is TGCGCCAGCAGCTTGGGGGGACAGGGTTCGAGGTATGAGCAGTTCTTC. Its protein product is CASSLGGQGSRYEQFF.

V is TRBV5-1 and J is TRBJ1-2; 7 nucleotides line up with TRBD1. CDR3 length: 14 amino acids. Trimming removed 3 bases from V and 4 bases from J; junction bases left unmatched: 6. Germline V lookup: CDR1 SGHRS, CDR2 YFSETQ. As DNA, the CDR3 is TGCGCCAGCAGCTCCCCGGACAGGCCCTATGGCTACACCTTC. It is translated as CASSSPDRPYGYTF. Full variable domain (remainder filled in from reference TRBV5-1 and TRBJ1-2): KAGVTQTPRYLIKTRGQQVTLSCSPISGHRSVSWYQQTPGQGLQFLFEYFSETQRNKGNFPGRFSGRQFSNSRSEMNVSTLELGDSALYLCASSSPDRPYGYTFGSGTRLTVV.

V is TRBV6-5 and J is TRBJ1-1, with D possibly TRBD1 on 5 matching bases. The CDR3 extends over 15 amino acids. In germline, CDR1 is MNHEY, CDR2 SVGAGI. Trimming took off 6 bases at V and 1 base at J, with 15 bases between the two ends. CDR3 coding DNA: TGTGCCAGCAGCGTCAACACCGGGGGGAACACTGAAGCTTTCTTT. Amino acid sequence: CASSVNTGGNTEAFF.

V gene TRBV11-2 combines with J gene TRBJ2-3, with 13 positions matching TRBD2. With V trimmed by 3 bases and J by 4 bases, 4 bases remained unmatched. Germline-derived CDR1 and CDR2 are SGHAT and FQNNGV. CDR3 length: 16 residues. The CDR3 region is CASSFRTSGGPDTQYF. CDR3 coding DNA: TGTGCCAGCAGCTTCCGGACTAGCGGGGGCCCAGATACGCAGTATTTT.

In regard to this clone: In the same sample, other DNA sequences code for this CDR3. The rearrangement joins TRBV9 to TRBJ2-1; D perhaps matches TRBD2 (6 bases). The CDR3 contains 14 residues. The V and J ends lost 0 bases and 4 bases respectively, with 8 bases between them. CDR1 and CDR2 (germline): SGDLS, YYNGEE. CDR3 nucleotides: TGTGCCAGCAGCGTAGATGGAGGGTACAATGAGCAGTTCTTC. Translated: CASSVDGGYNEQFF.

The rearrangement joins TRBV6-4 to TRBJ2-1; D is possibly TRBD1 (6 bases). Per germline, CDR1 MRHNA and CDR2 SNTAGT. CDR3 length: 16 amino acids. Trimming removed 2 bases from V and 1 base from J, with 12 bases in between. The CDR3 region has the DNA TGTGCCAGCAGTGACGAAGGCAGGGGATCCTACAATGAGCAGTTCTTC. Amino acid sequence: CASSDEGRGSYNEQFF.

The rearrangement uses TRBV9 and TRBJ2-2; the D gene is possibly TRBD2 (6 bases). This CDR3 region has 17 residues. Germline V gene sequence: CDR1 SGDLS, CDR2 YYNGEE. V lost 0 bases and J lost 4, with 16 bases in between. The CDR3 sequence: CASSVDAGTRGTGELFF. CDR3 DNA: TGTGCCAGCAGCGTAGATGCAGGGACTCGAGGCACCGGGGAGCTGTTTTTT.

This clone occurred once. The rearrangement uses TRBV5-4 and TRBJ2-7; the match to TRBD1 covers 7 bases. Germline trimming cut 3 bases from V and 6 bases from J; bases unmatched to any gene: 9. This CDR3 is 14 amino acids long. Germline CDR1 reads SGHNT; CDR2 reads YYREEE (reference sequence). The CDR3 DNA reads TGTGCCAGCAGCTCCCAGGGGGTGGGGGTCGAGCAGTACTTC. Protein product: CASSSQGVGVEQYF.

This clone was recorded only once. This chain connects TRBV2 to TRBJ2-1, with TRBD1 matching over 8 bases. This CDR3 region has 15 residues. Germline CDR1 reads SNHLY; CDR2 reads FYNNEI. V shed 7 bases, J shed 2 bases, and the junction held 7 bases outside the gene matches. For the CDR3, the DNA is TGTGCCAGCACCCGCGGGACAGGACCCTACAATGAGCAGTTCTTC. Protein sequence: CASTRGTGPYNEQFF.

V gene TRBV6-1 combines with J gene TRBJ1-1; possibly TRBD1 for D (5 bases). Trimming cost V 3 bases and J 8 bases, with 13 bases left between them. This CDR3 region has 13 residues. Looked up from germline, CDR1 is MNHNS and CDR2 is SASEGT. In DNA, the CDR3 is TGTGCCAGCAGTGAGCGGACAAGGGCCGAAGCTTTCTTT. It translates to CASSERTRAEAFF.

The J gene is TRBJ2-7, the V gene TRBV11-3; 7 bases map to TRBD1. Per the germline V gene, CDR1 is SGHNT and CDR2 is YENEEA. The CDR3 sequence is 12 residues long. V lost 5 bases to trimming and J lost 5 bases; unmatched junction nucleotides: 3. CDR3: CASSGTGDEQYF. The CDR3 DNA is TGTGCCAGCAGCGGAACAGGGGACGAGCAGTACTTC.

CDR3 residues: CASSLEGGPNSPLHF. The CDR3 DNA reads TGTGCCAGCAGCTTAGAAGGGGGTCCCAACTCACCCCTCCACTTT. The chain is built from TRBV5-4 and TRBJ1-6; D is possibly TRBD1 (6 bases). Germline V gene lookup returns CDR1 SGHNT and CDR2 YYREEE (reference sequence). Trimming left V 2 bases short and J 10 bases short, with 16 bases between. The CDR3 has 15 amino acids.

This clone was observed a single time. DNA of the CDR3: TGTGCCAGCAGCTTAGGAAACAGTTTGACCGGGGAGCTGTTTTTT. Residues: CASSLGNSLTGELFF. The chain carries TRBV11-2 and TRBJ2-2; D remains unclear. In germline, CDR1 is SGHAT, CDR2 FQNNGV. CDR3 length: 15 residues. V lost 1 base and J lost 5, with 11 bases in between. The full variable domain, completed using reference TRBV11-2 and TRBJ2-2, is EAGVAQSPRYKIIEKRQSVAFWCNPISGHATLYWYQQILGQGPKLLIQFQNNGVVDDSQLPKDRFSAERLKGVDSTLKIQPAKLEDSAVYLCASSLGNSLTGELFFGEGSRLTVL.

This chain uses TRBV5-6 with TRBJ2-1; tentatively, D is TRBD2 (5 bases). Germline loops: CDR1 SGHDT, CDR2 YYEEEE. The CDR3 runs 19 residues. V gave up 4 bases and J gave up 9 bases, with 32 bases separating them. The CDR3 nucleotides read TGTGCCAGCAGCAATAAACCGGGATCCCCCCAGACCCCGGCGAGTGAGCAGTTCTTC. Translated, it gives CASSNKPGSPQTPASEQFF.

J is TRBJ1-5 and V is TRBV30; TRBD1 aligns across 9 bases. The CDR3 loop spans 15 amino acids. Germline V lookup: CDR1 GTSNPN, CDR2 SVGIG (reference sequence). Trimming at V came to 5 bases and at J to 6 bases, leaving 11 bases not matched to a gene. CDR3 nucleotides: TGTGCCTGGGAGCCGGGACAGGGTTTGGGTCAGCCCCAGCATTTT. Translating it yields CAWEPGQGLGQPQHF.

This clone was seen once. The genes are TRBV5-1 and TRBJ2-7; 7 nucleotides match TRBD1. Per germline, CDR1 SGHRS and CDR2 YFSETQ. This CDR3 has 13 amino acids. V trimming: 5 bases; J trimming: 5 bases; junction bases outside the gene matches: 7. This CDR3 reads CASRWTGGHEQYF. The DNA for the CDR3 is TGCGCCAGCAGGTGGACAGGCGGCCACGAGCAGTACTTC.

The chain employs TRBV11-2 and TRBJ2-1; a weak D match, TRBD1 (5 bases). V dropped 3 bases and J dropped 15 bases, with 12 bases sitting between them. Looked up from germline, CDR1 is SGHAT and CDR2 is FQNNGV. This CDR3 is built from 11 residues. The CDR3 coding sequence is TGTGCCAGCAGCTTCGACAGTAATCGGTTCTTC. Encoded protein: CASSFDSNRFF.

The CDR3 bases are TGTGCCAGCAGCCTTCGGAGGGAGGACACTGAAGCTTTCTTT. Its protein is CASSLRREDTEAFF. This chain joins TRBV3-1 (or the pseudogene TRBV3-2) and TRBJ1-1; D is undetermined. Per germline, CDR1 LGHDT and CDR2 YNNKEL (reference sequence). This CDR3 is built from 14 residues. Trimming removed 4 bases from V and 3 bases from J, with 12 bases in between.

V and J are TRBV6-6 and TRBJ2-3; D not resolved. V was trimmed by 3 bases and J by 6 bases, leaving 19 bases between them. Germline CDR1 and CDR2: MNHNY and SVGAGI (reference sequence). There are 16 residues in the CDR3. The CDR3 DNA sequence: TGTGCCAGCAGTTATCCTCAAGTCGTGTCCCGGGATACGCAGTATTTT. This encodes CASSYPQVVSRDTQYF.

The rearrangement uses TRBV4-2 and TRBJ1-2, with 10 bases aligning to TRBD1. J gave up 3 bases and V 1 base, and 5 bases lay outside the gene matches. There are 16 residues in the CDR3. The germline V gene encodes CDR1 LGHNA and CDR2 YNFKEQ. The CDR3 coding sequence is TGTGCCAGCAGCCAAGGTGGGGACAGGGGCGACTATGGCTACACCTTC. Its translation: CASSQGGDRGDYGYTF.

This rearrangement joins TRBV2 to TRBJ2-1; 8 nucleotides match TRBD1. CDR3 size: 17 residues. J lost 0 bases, V lost 6 bases, and 10 bases had no gene match. Germline V gene sequence: CDR1 SNHLY, CDR2 FYNNEI. CDR3 sequence reads: CASSRTRTGSSYNEQFF. In nucleotides, the CDR3 is TGTGCCAGCAGCCGCACCCGGACAGGGAGCTCCTACAATGAGCAGTTCTTC. Full variable domain (rest looked up from reference TRBV2 and TRBJ2-1): EPEVTQTPSHQVTQMGQEVILRCVPISNHLYFYWYRQILGQKVEFLVSFYNNEISEKSEIFDDQFSVERPDGSNFTLKIRSTKLEDSAMYFCASSRTRTGSSYNEQFFGPGTRLTVL.

The rearrangement joins TRBV5-4 to TRBJ2-7, with a possible D match to TRBD2 (5 bases). Germline V lookup: CDR1 SGHNT, CDR2 YYREEE (reference sequence). The CDR3 is 13 amino acids. V lost 2 bases, J lost 6 bases, and 12 bases lay in between. CDR3: CASSFFARGEQYF. CDR3 nucleotide sequence: TGTGCCAGCAGCTTTTTTGCCCGGGGCGAGCAGTACTTC.